A single sample gave rise to the 3 T cell receptor beta chains below, sequenced in a study of CD8 T cells in Susac syndrome. RNA totalling about 0.5 to 1 ug underwent reverse transcription with random hexamers. TCRdb re-called the immunoSEQ multiplex PCR reads through MiXCR, storing one row per CDR3 protein. The table lists roughly 200,000 distinct CDR3 sequences, about 95% of them singletons, with about 0.094% in the top ten. Input material: CD4+ T cells from PBMCs. The receptors stem from a human donor in good health.

J is TRBJ2-1 and V is TRBV29-1; D might be TRBD1 (6 bases). Germline CDR1 and CDR2: SQVTM and ANQGSEA. The CDR3 runs to 13 residues. Between the trimmed V and J ends, which lost 5 bases and 6 bases, there was a span of 14 bases. For the CDR3, the DNA is TGCAGCGTTCAACCCCTACAGGGCAATGAGCAGTTCTTC. As protein: CSVQPLQGNEQFF.

The J gene is TRBJ2-2, the V gene TRBV30; D possibly matches TRBD1 or TRBD2 (6 bases each). The germline CDR1 and CDR2 sequences are GTSNPN and SVGIG (reference sequence). The CDR3 totals 12 residues. V gave up 8 bases and J gave up 1 base, with 8 bases separating them. This CDR3 is CAGGQNTGELFF. DNA for the CDR3: TGTGCCGGGGGGCAGAACACCGGGGAGCTGTTTTTT.

The chain employs TRBV28 and TRBJ2-2; no definite D call. V lost 7 bases to trimming and J lost 2 bases, with 8 bases between them. The CDR3 is 13 amino acids. The V gene's germline CDR1 is MDHEN and CDR2 SYDVKM. This CDR3 is CASTNLNTGELFF. CDR3 DNA: TGTGCCAGCACCAACCTCAACACCGGGGAGCTGTTTTTT.